What follows is one T cell receptor (beta chain) and its context. What it binds is unknown. Given the absence of the conserved phenylalanine or tryptophan at the CDR3 end, a read error is likely. No DNA is shown, since the ends of the CDR3 on it are uncertain; the CDR3 is the one TCRdb lists. The data belong to a study of cytomegalovirus exposure and HLA in healthy donors. Study at large: In an early release, HLA-typed donors contributed roughly 85 million unique TCR sequences. Broader study findings: According to an earlier analysis, most TCR beta V segments yielded productive rearrangements about 87% or about 30% of the time. As was reported, the classifier diagnosed cytomegalovirus status with high specificity and sensitivity.

The V gene's germline CDR1 is MNHNY and CDR2 SVGAGI (reference sequence). The CDR3 spans 13 residues, counting both ends. The primer mix had 60 Vbeta and 13 Jbeta primers. Using immunoSEQ multiplex PCR, the repertoire was profiled, and TCRdb retains in-frame clones only, with some absent. The table has about 120,000 clones, 65% to 80% seen once. The chain uses TRBV6-6 and TRBJ1-2; the listed D gene, TRBD1, was not tested against the DNA. This TCR came from a woman between 35 and 50 years old in good health and CMV-seropositive. Input material: PBMCs. The CDR3 here is CASSYTLDRGPSS.